The 3 T cell receptor beta chains presented below share a single source sample, sequenced in a study of blood T cell repertoires in COVID-19. The table came from immunoSEQ multiplex PCR; TCRdb's copy has only in-frame clones and leaves some out. The repertoire consists of 55,000 to 80,000 clones, with around 87% occurring once and the leading ten covering 2.7%. Input material: peripheral blood. These receptors were taken from a man aged 45-65 years with acute or convalescent COVID-19.

The chain combines TRBV19 with TRBJ1-5; 7 bases fit TRBD1. Germline CDR1 and CDR2: LNHDA and SQIVND (reference sequence). The ends lost 3 bases at V and 5 bases at J; junction bases unmatched: 25. The CDR3 totals 21 residues. In DNA form, the CDR3 reads TGTGCCAGTAGTATCGAAGATGGGACAGAGGTAAGGGCTGGCTTTCATCAGCCCCAGCATTTT. Protein sequence: CASSIEDGTEVRAGFHQPQHF.

This clone was recorded once. This chain connects TRBV27 to TRBJ2-1; TRBD2 agrees at 11 bases. The CDR3 is made up of 15 amino acids. V was clipped by 6 bases and J by 5 bases; unmatched bases: 6. Germline V CDR1 and CDR2: MNHEY, SMNVEV (reference sequence). CDR3 in amino acids: CASSPGTSGDNEQFF. The CDR3 DNA reads TGTGCCAGCAGCCCTGGGACTAGCGGAGACAATGAGCAGTTCTTC.

The chain recombines TRBV5-4 with TRBJ2-1, with 10 bases fitting TRBD2. Trimming cost V 2 bases and J 9 bases; bases outside gene matches: 8. The germline V gene encodes CDR1 SGHNT and CDR2 YYREEE (reference sequence). The CDR3 is 15 amino acids. CDR3 in amino acids: CASSLGLAGDVEQFF. The DNA of the CDR3 is TGTGCCAGCAGCTTAGGCCTAGCGGGAGATGTTGAGCAGTTCTTC. The complete variable domain, with remaining parts taken from reference TRBV5-4 and TRBJ2-1, reads ETGVTQSPTHLIKTRGQQVTLRCSSQSGHNTVSWYQQALGQGPQFIFQYYREEENGRGNFPPRFSGLQFPNYSSELNVNALELDDSALYLCASSLGLAGDVEQFFGPGTRLTVL.